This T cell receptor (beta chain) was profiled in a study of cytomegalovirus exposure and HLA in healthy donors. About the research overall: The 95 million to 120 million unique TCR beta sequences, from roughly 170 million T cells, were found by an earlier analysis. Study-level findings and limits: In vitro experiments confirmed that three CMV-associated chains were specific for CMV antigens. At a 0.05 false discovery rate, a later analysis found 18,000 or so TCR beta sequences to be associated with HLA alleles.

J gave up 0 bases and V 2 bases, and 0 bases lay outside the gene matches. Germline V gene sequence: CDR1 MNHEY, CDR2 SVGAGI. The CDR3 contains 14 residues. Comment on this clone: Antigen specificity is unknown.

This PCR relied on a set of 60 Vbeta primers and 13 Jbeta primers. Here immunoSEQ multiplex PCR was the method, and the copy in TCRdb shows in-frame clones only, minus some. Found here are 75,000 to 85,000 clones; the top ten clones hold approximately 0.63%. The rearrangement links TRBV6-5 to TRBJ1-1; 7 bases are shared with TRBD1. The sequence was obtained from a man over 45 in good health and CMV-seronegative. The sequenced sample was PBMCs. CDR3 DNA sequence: TGTGCCAGCAGTTACGGGACAGTGAACACTGAAGCTTTCTTT. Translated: CASSYGTVNTEAFF.